In this sample, the clone carrying this T cell receptor (beta chain) turned up once. These data are taken from a study of T cells in localized non-small cell lung cancer. Free of atypia, the adjacent lung was collected at least 2 cm away from the tumor margin. Measured with immunoSEQ multiplex PCR; TCRdb has only the in-frame clones, and not every one. This sample has about 3,200 clones; approximately 30% occur once, and the top ten carry roughly 9.5%. CDR1 and CDR2 from the germline V gene are LNHNV and YYDKDF (reference sequence). V lost 0 bases to trimming and J lost 4 bases; unmatched junction nucleotides: 4. The CDR3 totals 15 residues.

The chain uses TRBV15 and TRBJ2-5, with 8 bases fitting TRBD2. This clonotype originated in a woman aged 40-69 years with stage I lung adenocarcinoma. Sequencing was performed on normal lung tissue next to the tumor, taken before any cancer treatment. The CDR3 nucleotides are TGTGCCACCAGCAGAGATCGGGGGGGACTAGAGACCCAGTACTTC. Its protein is CATSRDRGGLETQYF.